Sequencing of this TCR beta chain was carried out in a study of a mutant IDH1 vaccine in newly diagnosed glioma. Study information: Treated patients had a mean age of 40.4 years and a sex split that was roughly 60% male and roughly 40% female. General study findings and limits: Vaccine-induced responses were seen in around 93% of patients, spanning several MHC alleles.

V dropped 5 bases and J dropped 7 bases, with 11 bases sitting between them. The CDR3 has 13 residues. In germline, CDR1 is MNHEY, CDR2 SVGAGI. Worth noting for this clone: Its specificity is unknown.

Sequencing used immunoSEQ multiplex PCR; TCRdb keeps in-frame clones, though not all of them. Among fewer than 100,000 clones listed, roughly 89% were seen once. This sample's time point: baseline, week 1 (first vaccination visit). The treatment is: pre-vaccination baseline after standard-of-care therapy. The donor cohort comprised cases of new WHO grade 3 or 4 IDH1-mutant, ATRX-lost astrocytoma. The TCR originated in a woman aged 45 to 65 with glioma. Here the sequenced sample was PBMCs, taken from a glioma patient treated with radiotherapy, temozolomide or both. The V and J genes are TRBV6-5 and TRBJ1-4; D gene uncertain. CDR3 sequence (DNA): TGTGCCAGCAGTGAGCGGCCAGGTGAAAAACTGTTTTTT. This gives the protein CASSERPGEKLFF.